What follows describes a single T cell receptor beta chain. MiXCR, applied by TCRdb to the 5' RACE reads, yields one record per CDR3 protein. The data contain tens of thousands of distinct CDR3 sequences, around 15% of them singletons. This record belongs to a study of T cells of healthy individuals. The V gene's germline CDR1 is KGHSH and CDR2 LQKENI. The CDR3 is made up of 17 amino acids. V lost 2 bases to trimming and J lost 0 bases, with 17 bases between them. The sequence derives from a human donor in good health. V and J are TRBV18 and TRBJ2-7; possibly TRBD1 for D (6 bases). As DNA, the CDR3 is TGTGCCAGCTCACCAGCTAGGGGGACGGCTAGCTCCTACGAGCAGTACTTC. This codes for CASSPARGTASSYEQYF.